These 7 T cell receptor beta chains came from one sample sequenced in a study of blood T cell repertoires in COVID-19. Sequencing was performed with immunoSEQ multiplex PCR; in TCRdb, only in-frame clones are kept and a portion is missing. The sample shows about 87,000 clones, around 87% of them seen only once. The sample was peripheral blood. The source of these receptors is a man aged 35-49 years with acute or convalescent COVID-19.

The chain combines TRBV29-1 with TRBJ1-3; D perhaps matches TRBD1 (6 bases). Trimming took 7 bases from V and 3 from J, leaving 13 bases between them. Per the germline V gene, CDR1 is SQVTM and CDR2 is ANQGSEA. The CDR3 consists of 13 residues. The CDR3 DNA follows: TGCAGCGCGCAGGGGTTTAGTGGAAACACCATATATTTT. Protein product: CSAQGFSGNTIYF.

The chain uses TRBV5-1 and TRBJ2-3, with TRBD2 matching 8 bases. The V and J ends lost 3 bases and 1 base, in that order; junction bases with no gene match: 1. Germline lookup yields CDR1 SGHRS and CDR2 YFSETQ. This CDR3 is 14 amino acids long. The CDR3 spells CASSSRGGTDTQYF. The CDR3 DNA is TGCGCCAGCAGCTCGCGGGGGGGCACAGATACGCAGTATTTT.

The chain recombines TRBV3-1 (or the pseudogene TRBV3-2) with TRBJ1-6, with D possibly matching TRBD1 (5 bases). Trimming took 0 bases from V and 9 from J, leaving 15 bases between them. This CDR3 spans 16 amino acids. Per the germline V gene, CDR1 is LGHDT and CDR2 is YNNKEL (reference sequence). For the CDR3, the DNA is TGTGCCAGCAGCCAAGAGGGGGGTGGGGAGGGTTCACCCCTCCACTTT. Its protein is CASSQEGGGEGSPLHF.

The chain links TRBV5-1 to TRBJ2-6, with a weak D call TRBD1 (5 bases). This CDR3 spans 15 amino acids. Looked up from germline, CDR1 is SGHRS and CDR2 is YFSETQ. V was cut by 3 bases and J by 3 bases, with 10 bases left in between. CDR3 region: CASSWQGGGANVLTF. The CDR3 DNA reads TGCGCCAGCAGCTGGCAGGGTGGTGGGGCCAACGTCCTGACTTTC.

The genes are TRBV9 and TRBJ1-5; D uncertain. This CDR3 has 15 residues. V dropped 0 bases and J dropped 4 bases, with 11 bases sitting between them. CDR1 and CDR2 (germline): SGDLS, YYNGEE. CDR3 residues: CASSVGEGLNQPQHF. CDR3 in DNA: TGTGCCAGCAGCGTAGGTGAGGGATTAAATCAGCCCCAGCATTTT.

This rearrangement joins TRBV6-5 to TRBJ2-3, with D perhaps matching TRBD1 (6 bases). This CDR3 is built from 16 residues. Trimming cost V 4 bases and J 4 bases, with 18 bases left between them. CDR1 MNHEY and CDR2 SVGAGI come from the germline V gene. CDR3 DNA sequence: TGTGCCAGCAGTTCCAGAGGACAGTGGAGCCCAGATACGCAGTATTTT. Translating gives CASSSRGQWSPDTQYF.

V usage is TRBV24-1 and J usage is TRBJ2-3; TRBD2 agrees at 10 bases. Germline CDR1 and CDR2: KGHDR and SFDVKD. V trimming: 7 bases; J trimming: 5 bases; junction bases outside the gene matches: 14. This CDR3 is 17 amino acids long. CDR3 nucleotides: TGTGCCACCAGACTTAAACGACTAGCGGGTATCGGAGATACGCAGTATTTT. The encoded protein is CATRLKRLAGIGDTQYF.